These 10 T cell receptor beta chains were all obtained from the same sample, sequenced in a study of OX40 agonist ivuxolimab in advanced cancers. The library relied on the immunoSEQ multiplex PCR assay. TCRdb took over this immuneACCESS table, retaining in-frame rearrangements with V and J assigned. Such tables are incomplete; in checked studies, under half of the missing clones stem from an unresolved V gene, and the remainder is unexplained. This sample gives around 70,000 clones in total; around 82% of them show up just once. The ten largest make up 5% of the sample. The sample here was CD4+ or CD8+ T cells sorted from blood, taken in a trial of the OX40 agonist ivuxolimab. Every receptor here comes from an adult with an advanced solid tumor such as melanoma, head and neck, liver or kidney cancer.

This clone was recorded once. This chain joins TRBV19 and TRBJ2-5; D is undetermined. This CDR3 region has 14 residues. Germline lookup yields CDR1 LNHDA and CDR2 SQIVND (reference sequence). Deletions cut 3 bases from V and 7 bases from J, with 15 bases between. The CDR3 region is CASSIIGSSGTQYF. The DNA of the CDR3 is TGTGCCAGTAGTATTATAGGATCGAGTGGGACCCAGTACTTC. Variable domain in full (rest from reference TRBV19 and TRBJ2-5): DGGITQSPKYLFRKEGQNVTLSCEQNLNHDAMYWYRQDPGQGLRLIYYSQIVNDFQKGDIAEGYSVSREKKESFPLTVTSAQKNPTAFYLCASSIIGSSGTQYFGPGTRLLVL.

The chain combines TRBV5-4 with TRBJ2-3; 7 bases map to TRBD1. V lost 0 bases to trimming and J lost 6 bases; unmatched junction nucleotides: 4. Germline CDR1 reads SGHNT; CDR2 reads YYREEE (reference sequence). This CDR3 comprises 14 residues. The CDR3: CASSLEQGSDTQYF. The CDR3 DNA sequence: TGTGCCAGCAGCTTGGAACAGGGGTCCGATACGCAGTATTTT.

The CDR3 spells CASSLSFYNSPLHF. In DNA, the CDR3 is TGCGCCAGCAGCTTGTCCTTCTATAATTCACCCCTCCACTTT. The chain has TRBV5-1 and TRBJ1-6, with D hard to call. The CDR3 consists of 14 residues. Deletions cut 1 base from V and 3 bases from J, with 5 bases between. Per the germline V gene, CDR1 is SGHRS and CDR2 is YFSETQ.

This chain connects TRBV15 to TRBJ2-5, with D perhaps TRBD2 (5 bases). In germline, CDR1 is LNHNV, CDR2 YYDKDF (reference sequence). The CDR3 sequence is 13 residues long. Trimming took off 8 bases at V and 0 bases at J, with 10 bases between the two ends. CDR3 sequence reads: CATQRADQETQYF. CDR3 nucleotide sequence: TGTGCCACCCAGAGGGCAGACCAAGAGACCCAGTACTTC.

The chain combines TRBV28 with TRBJ1-1; possibly TRBD1 for D (5 bases). With 2 bases removed from V and 5 bases from J, the gap between germline ends came to 9 bases. Germline loops: CDR1 MDHEN, CDR2 SYDVKM. The CDR3 loop spans 13 amino acids. The CDR3 spells CASSLGGWTEAFF. In nucleotides, the CDR3 is TGTGCCAGCAGTTTAGGGGGTTGGACTGAAGCTTTCTTT.

The V call is TRBV16, the J call TRBJ2-5, with unresolved D. The V and J ends lost 0 bases and 5 bases respectively, with 10 bases between them. This CDR3 spans 14 amino acids. Per germline, CDR1 KGHSY and CDR2 FQNENV. CDR3 DNA: TGTGCCAGCAGCCAATCTTTCGACGGGGAGACCCAGTACTTC. Protein: CASSQSFDGETQYF.

This chain links TRBV21-1 with TRBJ2-1; the D call of TRBD1 is as the table states it, not checked on the DNA. TRBV21-1 is tagged as a pseudogene. The CDR3 has 15 residues. The CDR3, as DNA: TGTGCCAGCACGCGGACACCTAGCTCCTACAATGAGCAGTTCTTC. Its translation is CASTRTPSSYNEQFF.

The rearrangement links TRBV27 to TRBJ1-4; D is uncertain. The CDR3 spans 13 residues. Looked up from germline, CDR1 is MNHEY and CDR2 is SMNVEV (reference sequence). Trimming removed 3 bases from V and 7 bases from J, with 9 bases in between. The CDR3 loop reads CASSFQPREKLFF. DNA for the CDR3: TGTGCCAGCAGTTTCCAGCCACGTGAAAAACTGTTTTTT.

V is TRBV4-3 and J is TRBJ2-3; unclear D gene. Germline values: CDR1 LGHNA, CDR2 YSLEER. Between the trimmed V and J ends, which lost 0 bases and 3 bases, there was a span of 13 bases. CDR3 length: 16 residues. CDR3 protein: CASSQDMPGGTDTQYF. The CDR3 nucleotides read TGCGCCAGCAGCCAAGATATGCCTGGCGGTACAGATACGCAGTATTTT.

This clone has a single count. The rearrangement links TRBV7-2 to TRBJ1-6; maybe TRBD1 (5 bases). From germline, CDR1 is SGHTA and CDR2 FQGNSA. The length of the CDR3 is 14 residues. V was cut by 2 bases and J by 10 bases, with 12 bases left in between. In nucleotides, the CDR3 is TGTGCCAGCAGCTTACAGGGAAGGGACTCACCCCTCCACTTT. Its protein is CASSLQGRDSPLHF.